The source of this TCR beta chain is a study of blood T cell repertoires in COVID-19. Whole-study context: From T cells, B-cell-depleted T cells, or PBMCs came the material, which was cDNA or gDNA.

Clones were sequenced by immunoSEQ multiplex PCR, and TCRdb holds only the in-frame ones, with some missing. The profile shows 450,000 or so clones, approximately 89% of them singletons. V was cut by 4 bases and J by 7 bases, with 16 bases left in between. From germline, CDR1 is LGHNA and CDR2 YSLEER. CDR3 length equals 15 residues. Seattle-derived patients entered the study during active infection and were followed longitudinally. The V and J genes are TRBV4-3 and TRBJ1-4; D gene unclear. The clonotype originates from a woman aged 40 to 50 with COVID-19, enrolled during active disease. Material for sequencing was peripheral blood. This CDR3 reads CASSLLGPGGEKLFF. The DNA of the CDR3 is TGCGCCAGCAGCCTCCTCGGCCCCGGAGGTGAAAAACTGTTTTTT.